Listed below are T cell receptor beta chains from one sample, sequenced in a study of T cells in Graves' hyperthyroidism and ophthalmopathy. TCRdb re-analysed the multiplex PCR reads in MiXCR, keeping a single row per CDR3 protein. The sample has around 60,000 distinct CDR3 sequences, just under 50% seen once; the top ten hold over 10%. Sequencing was done on a sample of blood. These receptors were taken from a woman aged 30 to 39 with Graves' ophthalmopathy. Each CDR3 is given with its conserved first and last residue. The order of the fields is D gene, clone size, V gene, J gene, CDR3 DNA, CDR3 protein. D genes are given only for firm matches. Some rows mark clone size as missing; the rest say once, few, many or name a class of expanded clone.

>-|medium-sized|TRBV10-3|TRBJ1-4
TGTGCCATCAGTGAGTCGACGGGGAGAAAACTGTTTTTT
CAISESTGRKLFF
>-|many|TRBV5-6|TRBJ2-5
TGTGCCAGCAGCTTGGGGGTAATCCAAGAGACCCAGTACTTC
CASSLGVIQETQYF
>-|many|TRBV7-3|TRBJ1-2
TGTGCCAGCAGCCCCTCAGGGACACCCTATGGCTACACCTTC
CASSPSGTPYGYTF
>-|-|TRBV20-1|TRBJ2-7
TGCAGTGCTAGAAGAGGTTTAAGGACACTGAGCTCGGGGACCTACGAGCAGTACTTC
CSARRGLRTLSSGTYEQYF
>-|few|TRBV27|TRBJ1-1
TGTGCCAGCAGTTTAATGGCGACTTCTGCTGAAGCTTTCTTT
CASSLMATSAEAFF
>TRBD2|many|TRBV10-2|TRBJ2-5
TGCGCCAGCAGTGGACTAGCGGGAGGGCCCGAGACCCAGTACTTC
CASSGLAGGPETQYF
>-|-|TRBV20-1|TRBJ1-1
TGCAGTGCTCCCCCTGGGGCCGACAGGGAAGCTTTCTTT
CSAPPGADREAFF
>-|-|TRBV20-1|TRBJ1-5
TGCAGTGCTAGGGGGTGTGGGCCCCAGCATTTT
CSARGCGPQHF
>-|few|TRBV30|TRBJ2-6
TGTGCCTGGAGCCGGGGGCCATCGGGGGCCAACGTCCTGACTTTC
CAWSRGPSGANVLTF
>TRBD2|-|TRBV20-1|TRBJ2-3
TGCAGTGCCCCTGGAGCGGGGGATACGCAGTATTTT
CSAPGAGDTQYF
>-|-|TRBV19|TRBJ1-1
TGTGCCAGTAGCGAGTCTCGGGGGGCGGAAGCTTTCTTT
CASSESRGAEAFF
>-|once|TRBV5-5|TRBJ2-5
TGTGCCAGCAGCATAGGACAGGGAGGGGGTGGCAAAGGAGGGACCCAGTACTTC
CASSIGQGGGGKGGTQYF
>TRBD2|-|TRBV25-1|TRBJ2-3
TGTGCCAGCAGTGAATATCTGGGAAGGACTAGCGGGAGATCGGATACGCAGTATTTT
CASSEYLGRTSGRSDTQYF
>-|-|TRBV20-1|TRBJ2-7
TGCAGTTTGGGGGAATTCAGGGAGCAGTACTTC
CSLGEFREQYF
>TRBD1|many|TRBV5-1|TRBJ2-2
TGCGCCAGCAGCTTGGGTGACAGGGAGAACACCGGGGAGCTGTTTTTT
CASSLGDRENTGELFF
>TRBD1|-|TRBV9|TRBJ2-1
TGTGCCAGCAGCGCCTCGACAGGGAGCTCCTACAATGAGCAGTTCTTC
CASSASTGSSYNEQFF
>-|-|TRBV14|TRBJ2-3
TGTGCCACCTCGGACAGAAGTACGGTAGATGCGCAGTATTTT
CATSDRSTVDAQYF
>-|-|TRBV10-3|TRBJ2-7
TGTGCCATCAGTGAGTCATTAGGGTCTAGCGAGCAGTACTTC
CAISESLGSSEQYF
>TRBD2|-|TRBV2|TRBJ2-7
TGCGCCAGCACCGATTCCGGGACTAGCGGGGGGAGCGCCTACGAGCAGTACTTC
CASTDSGTSGGSAYEQYF
>TRBD2|-|TRBV24-1|TRBJ2-3
TGTGCCACCAGTGATTTGCCTAGCGGGAGGAGGTCGGGGGGTAATACGCAGTATTTT
CATSDLPSGRRSGGNTQYF
>TRBD2|many|TRBV19|TRBJ2-5
TGTGCCAGTAGTATGGGAGGGGTAGAGACCCAGTACTTC
CASSMGGVETQYF
>-|many|TRBV11-3|TRBJ2-1
TGTGCCAGCTCAATGCGGGTTAGCGCTTACAATGAGCAGTTCTTC
CASSMRVSAYNEQFF
>TRBD1|-|TRBV20-1|TRBJ2-7
TGCAGTGCCCCCGACAGGGGGTCCTACAGGCAGTACTTC
CSAPDRGSYRQYF
>TRBD1|-|TRBV5-7|TRBJ1-2
TGTGCCAGCTCACCCGGGACAGGGTCTAACTATGGCTACACCTTC
CASSPGTGSNYGYTF
>TRBD1|many|TRBV28|TRBJ1-5
TGTGCCAGCACTCTGGGACAGGGGCTTCAGCCCCAGCATTTT
CASTLGQGLQPQHF